The subject of this entry is one T cell receptor (beta chain). Its specificity is unknown. The source of the sample is a study of neoadjuvant anti-PD-1 for oral cavity cancer. Turning to the study itself: Non-progressing patients received a fourth nivolumab dose near day 43, then surgery on days 50-56.

General study points: PBMC Gini-index clonality exceeded responders' in non-responders post-nivolumab.

Six replicates per PBMC sample, mostly from 480 ng of genomic DNA. Produced via immunoSEQ multiplex PCR; TCRdb's table is partial and in-frame only. The sample lists more than 15,000 clones; 60% to 80% were seen once. The CDR3 is made up of 17 amino acids. The trim removed 5 bases at V and 4 bases at J, leaving 7 bases unmatched. Germline CDR1 reads SGHNT; CDR2 reads YENEEA. This clonotype was sampled from a person between 35 and 79 years old with oral cavity squamous cell carcinoma. The rearrangement uses TRBV11-3 and TRBJ2-1; 14 positions match TRBD2. The sequencing used PBMCs, collected before nivolumab (anti-PD-1) treatment. The CDR3 DNA is TGTGCCAGCAGCCCAGGGACTAGCGGGAGTGGTTACAATGAGCAGTTCTTC. It yields the protein CASSPGTSGSGYNEQFF.